A single sample is the source of the 10 T cell receptor beta chains below, sequenced in a study of human T cells and chemical hapten exposure. TCRdb re-analysed the RACE reads in MiXCR, keeping a single row per CDR3 protein. Here the sample spans about 56,000 distinct CDR3 sequences, about 9.3% being singletons. Time point indicated: patch test 1, 2 weeks after DPC sensitization. Described treatment: therapeutic diphenylcyclopropenone sensitization with weekly scalp DPC. This specimen was whole blood, taken in connection with sensitization to the hapten diphenylcyclopropenone (DPC). The origin of the receptors is a woman in her thirties or forties with alopecia areata. Some clones in this sample may be carry-over from other donors' samples.

The chain joins TRBV7-2 to TRBJ1-1; no clear D gene. Trimming cost V 7 bases and J 0 bases, with 12 bases left between them. CDR1 SGHTA and CDR2 FQGNSA come from the germline V gene. The CDR3 is 14 residues long. CDR3: CASNFVVMNTEAFF. The CDR3 nucleotides are TGTGCCAGCAACTTTGTCGTAATGAACACTGAAGCTTTCTTT.

V gene TRBV25-1 combines with J gene TRBJ1-1; 7 bases are shared with TRBD1. The germline gives CDR1 MGHDK, CDR2 SYGVNS. The CDR3 totals 16 residues. The J segment lost 1 base and the V segment lost 4 bases, leaving 9 bases of the junction unmatched. The CDR3 here is CASSGPGQPQNTEAFF. For the CDR3, the DNA is TGTGCCAGCAGTGGCCCGGGACAGCCCCAGAACACTGAAGCTTTCTTT.

As for this clonotype: Given a much more abundant clone one base away, this may be a read error. The chain couples TRBV2 to TRBJ1-1; no clear D gene. Germline lookup yields CDR1 SNHLY and CDR2 FYNNEI. Trimming pared 7 bases from V and 5 bases from J, leaving 8 bases between. There are 11 residues in the CDR3. The CDR3 DNA reads TGTGCCAGCAATTTCCCGACTGAAGCTTTCTTT. Amino acid sequence: CASNFPTEAFF.

This clonotype was observed many times. V is TRBV28 and J is TRBJ1-1; 9 bases match TRBD1. The CDR3 consists of 16 residues. Germline values: CDR1 MDHEN, CDR2 SYDVKM. Trimming took 4 bases from V and 11 from J; bases not matched to a gene: 17. The CDR3 DNA reads TGTGCCAGCAGTTATACGGTTGGGGACAGGGAAGAACGGGCTTTCTTT. Protein product: CASSYTVGDREERAFF.

Ten or more counts support this clonotype. This chain joins TRBV9 and TRBJ2-3, with 7 bases that match TRBD2. With V trimmed by 4 bases and J by 6 bases, 14 bases remained unmatched. The CDR3 is 16 amino acids. Per the germline V gene, CDR1 is SGDLS and CDR2 is YYNGEE. CDR3 in amino acids: CASSRRLAPAPDTQYF. The CDR3 DNA sequence: TGTGCCAGCAGCAGAAGACTAGCTCCCGCCCCGGATACGCAGTATTTT. The full variable domain, with the rest looked up from reference TRBV9 and TRBJ2-3, is DSGVTQTPKHLITATGQRVTLRCSPRSGDLSVYWYQQSLDQGLQFLIQYYNGEERAKGNILERFSAQQFPDLHSELNLSSLELGDSALYFCASSRRLAPAPDTQYFGPGTRLTVL.

The sample holds many counts of this clonotype. The J gene is TRBJ2-1, the V gene TRBV5-6; a weak D match, TRBD1 (6 bases). Germline lookup yields CDR1 SGHDT and CDR2 YYEEEE. V was cut by 3 bases and J by 4 bases, with 14 bases left in between. This CDR3 has 15 residues. The CDR3 here is CASSWTYRVYNEQFF. The CDR3, as DNA: TGTGCCAGCAGCTGGACTTACAGGGTTTACAATGAGCAGTTCTTC.

This clonotype has a handful of counts. The V call is TRBV6-5, the J call TRBJ2-3; TRBD2 matches at 13 bases. The CDR3 has 17 residues. The V gene's germline CDR1 is MNHEY and CDR2 SVGAGI. With 7 bases clipped from V and 0 bases from J, the junction kept 7 bases outside the gene matches. In DNA, the CDR3 is TGTGCCAGCAAGAAAGGACTAGCGGGGGCGAGCACAGATACGCAGTATTTT. Translated: CASKKGLAGASTDTQYF.

This clonotype was counted many times. The chain uses TRBV6-1 and TRBJ2-5; 7 bases agree with TRBD2. The CDR3 totals 15 residues. Trimming took 6 bases from V and 3 from J; bases not matched to a gene: 10. The germline gives CDR1 MNHNS, CDR2 SASEGT. As DNA, the CDR3 is TGTGCCAGCAGCGTATTCGGCGGGGGAAAAGAGACCCAGTACTTC. It translates to CASSVFGGGKETQYF.

This clonotype was detected ten times or more. The chain carries TRBV4-2 and TRBJ2-5, with a weak D call TRBD2 (5 bases). This CDR3 is 15 amino acids long. V dropped 4 bases and J dropped 3 bases, with 15 bases sitting between them. Germline-derived CDR1 and CDR2 are LGHNA and YNFKEQ. CDR3 nucleotides: TGTGCCAGCAGCCTTTTGCAGACTACGGAAGAGACCCAGTACTTC. Amino acids: CASSLLQTTEETQYF.

This clonotype was recorded many times. The chain has TRBV5-1 and TRBJ2-7; D may be TRBD2 (5 bases). V was cut by 1 base and J by 5 bases, with 16 bases left in between. The length of the CDR3 is 15 residues. The germline V gene has CDR1 SGHRS and CDR2 YFSETQ. CDR3 DNA sequence: TGCGCCAGCAGCTTGAAGGCCGGGATTGGGAACGAGCAGTACTTC. It is translated as CASSLKAGIGNEQYF.